The present entry profiles one T cell receptor (beta chain) with its context. Antigen: not known. This entry comes from a study of cytomegalovirus exposure and HLA in healthy donors. Points from the study as a whole: The study flagged some 170 TCR beta chains as cytomegalovirus-associated.

13 Jbeta primers and 60 Vbeta primers were used for the PCR. Study processing details: Per a later analysis, the number of unique TCR beta chains was roughly 80 million, of which 9 million to 14 million were shared. Here immunoSEQ multiplex PCR was the method, and the copy in TCRdb shows in-frame clones only, minus some. The V and J calls and clone size were taken over from that table, and D and trimming were inferred from the DNA. The table lists 160,000 or so clones, about 80% of them singletons. The clonotype was recovered from a man aged 55 to 70 in good health and CMV-seronegative. The specimen sequenced was PBMCs.

For the CDR3, the DNA is TGTGCCAGCAGCTTAAAACCGGGACAGAAAGCTTTCTTT. Translating gives CASSLKPGQKAFF. The chain couples TRBV7-9 to TRBJ1-1, with TRBD1 matching over 7 bases. J lost 9 bases, V lost 2 bases, and 6 bases had no gene match. The germline V gene encodes CDR1 SEHNR and CDR2 FQNEAQ (reference sequence). This CDR3 is built from 13 residues.